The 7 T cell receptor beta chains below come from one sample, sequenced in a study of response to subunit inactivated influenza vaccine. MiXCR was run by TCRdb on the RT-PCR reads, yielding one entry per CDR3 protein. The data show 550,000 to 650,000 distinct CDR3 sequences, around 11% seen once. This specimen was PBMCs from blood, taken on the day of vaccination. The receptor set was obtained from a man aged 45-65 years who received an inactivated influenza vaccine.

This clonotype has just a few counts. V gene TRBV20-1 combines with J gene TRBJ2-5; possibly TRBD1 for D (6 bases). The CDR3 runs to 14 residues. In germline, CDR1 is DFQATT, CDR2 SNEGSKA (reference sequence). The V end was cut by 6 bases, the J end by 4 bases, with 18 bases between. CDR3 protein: CSAPGHRGGETQYF. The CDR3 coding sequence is TGCAGTGCGCCGGGACACCGAGGGGGAGAGACCCAGTACTTC.

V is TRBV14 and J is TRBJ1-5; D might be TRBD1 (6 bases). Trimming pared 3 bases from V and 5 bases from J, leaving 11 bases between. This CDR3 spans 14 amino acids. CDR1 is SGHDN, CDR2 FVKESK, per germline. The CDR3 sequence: CASSQMGADQPQHF. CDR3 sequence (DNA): TGTGCCAGCAGCCAGATGGGGGCAGATCAGCCCCAGCATTTT. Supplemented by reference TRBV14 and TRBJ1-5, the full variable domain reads EAGVTQFPSHSVIEKGQTVTLRCDPISGHDNLYWYRRVMGKEIKFLLHFVKESKQDESGMPNNRFLAERTGGTYSTLKVQPAELEDSGVYFCASSQMGADQPQHFGDGTRLSIL.

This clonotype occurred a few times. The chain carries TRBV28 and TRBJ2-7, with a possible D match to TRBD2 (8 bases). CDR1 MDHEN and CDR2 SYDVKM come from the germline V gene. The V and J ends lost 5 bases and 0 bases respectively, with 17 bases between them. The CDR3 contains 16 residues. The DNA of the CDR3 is TGTGCCAGCAGTCCGGCGGGGGGACAGAGCTCCTACGAGCAGTACTTC. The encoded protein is CASSPAGGQSSYEQYF.

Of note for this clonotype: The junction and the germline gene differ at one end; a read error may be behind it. For the CDR3, the DNA is TGTGCCATCAGTGAGCGGCAGCACACCGGGGAGCCGTTTTTT. Protein: CAISERQHTGEPFF. This chain uses TRBV10-3 with TRBJ2-2; maybe TRBD2 (5 bases). Looked up from germline, CDR1 is ENHRY and CDR2 is SYGVKD. The length of the CDR3 is 14 residues.

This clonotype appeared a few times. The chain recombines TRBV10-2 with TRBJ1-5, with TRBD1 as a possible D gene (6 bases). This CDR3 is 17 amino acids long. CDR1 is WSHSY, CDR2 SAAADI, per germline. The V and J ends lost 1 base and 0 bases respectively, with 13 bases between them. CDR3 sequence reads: CASSEFGGGYSNQPQHF. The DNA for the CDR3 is TGCGCCAGCAGTGAGTTTGGGGGGGGCTATAGCAATCAGCCCCAGCATTTT.

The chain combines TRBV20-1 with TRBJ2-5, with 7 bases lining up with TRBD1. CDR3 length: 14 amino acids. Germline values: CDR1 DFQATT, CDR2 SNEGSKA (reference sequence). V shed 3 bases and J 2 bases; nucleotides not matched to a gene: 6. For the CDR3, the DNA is TGCAGTGCTAGGGGACAGAAGATACAAGAGACCCAGTACTTC. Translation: CSARGQKIQETQYF.

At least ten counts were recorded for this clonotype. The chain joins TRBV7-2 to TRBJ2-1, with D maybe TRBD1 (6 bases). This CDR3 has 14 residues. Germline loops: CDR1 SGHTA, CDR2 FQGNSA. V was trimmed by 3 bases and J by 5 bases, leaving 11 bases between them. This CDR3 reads CASSLGARNNEQFF. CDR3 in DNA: TGTGCCAGCAGCTTGGGGGCTCGTAACAATGAGCAGTTCTTC.